Presented here are 9 T cell receptor beta chains from one specimen sequenced in a study of PD-1 blockade in classical Hodgkin lymphoma. Produced via immunoSEQ multiplex PCR; TCRdb's table is partial and in-frame only. Of more than 2,500 clones in the sample, roughly 74% were seen once. Every patient experienced relapse after autologous stem cell transplantation, and brentuximab vedotin exposure varied. The authors enriched CD8+ T cells from thawed PBMCs via magnetic negative selection. This sample comprised CD8+ T cells from blood, obtained at baseline. The receptor source for this set is a human donor with classical Hodgkin lymphoma.

The chain joins TRBV4-2 to TRBJ2-2; 11 bases fit TRBD1. CDR1 is LGHNA, CDR2 YNFKEQ, per germline. V gave up 3 bases and J gave up 7 bases; unmatched junction bases: 10. The CDR3 length is 17 residues. CDR3 in amino acids: CASSHPGQGVPYGELFF. CDR3 DNA sequence: TGTGCCAGCAGCCACCCGGGACAGGGGGTCCCTTACGGGGAGCTGTTTTTT.

The CDR3 DNA reads TGTGCCAGCAGCACTCGCTCTGGAAACACCATATATTTT. Protein sequence: CASSTRSGNTIYF. This chain connects TRBV9 to TRBJ1-3; D unclear. V dropped 4 bases and J dropped 0 bases, with 5 bases sitting between them. Per germline, CDR1 SGDLS and CDR2 YYNGEE. CDR3 length: 13 residues.

The chain links TRBV13 to TRBJ2-3; the D gene is possibly TRBD2 (6 bases). There are 15 residues in the CDR3. The V and J ends lost 3 bases and 1 base respectively, with 11 bases between them. The germline V gene encodes CDR1 PRHDT and CDR2 FYEKMQ (reference sequence). CDR3 sequence (DNA): TGTGCCAGCAGCTTTTTTAGGGAGGGCACAGATACGCAGTATTTT. This encodes CASSFFREGTDTQYF.

J is TRBJ2-7 and V is TRBV6-5, with 9 bases aligning to TRBD2. The CDR3 contains 15 residues. The trim removed 2 bases at V and 7 bases at J, leaving 9 bases unmatched. Germline V CDR1 and CDR2: MNHEY, SVGAGI. The CDR3 region is CASSYETSGTREQYF. The CDR3 bases are TGTGCCAGCAGTTACGAGACTAGCGGCACCCGGGAGCAGTACTTC.

The J gene is TRBJ1-3, the V gene TRBV28; perhaps TRBD1 as D (5 bases). V dropped 3 bases and J dropped 0 bases, with 9 bases sitting between them. Germline loops: CDR1 MDHEN, CDR2 SYDVKM. The CDR3 runs 15 residues. CDR3 amino acids: CASSFGGSSGNTIYF. In nucleotides, the CDR3 is TGTGCCAGCAGTTTTGGGGGATCCTCTGGAAACACCATATATTTT.

This sequence joins TRBV6-6 and TRBJ2-7; no definite D call. This CDR3 is built from 13 residues. Trimming cost V 0 bases and J 6 bases, with 9 bases left between them. Germline lookup yields CDR1 MNHNY and CDR2 SVGAGI (reference sequence). The CDR3: CASSYSSRAEQYF. The CDR3 DNA follows: TGTGCCAGCAGTTACTCGTCCCGAGCCGAGCAGTACTTC.

This clone has only a few counts. This chain joins TRBV27 and TRBJ2-7; perhaps TRBD1 as D (5 bases). The CDR3 consists of 15 residues. Germline CDR1 and CDR2: MNHEY and SMNVEV (reference sequence). The V end was cut by 2 bases, the J end by 2 bases, with 13 bases between. CDR3 protein: CASSLGAAFTYEQYF. The CDR3 DNA follows: TGTGCCAGCAGTTTAGGGGCCGCCTTCACCTACGAGCAGTACTTC.

This clone was recorded only once. J is TRBJ2-3 and V is TRBV7-6; 7 nucleotides line up with TRBD2. The germline CDR1 and CDR2 sequences are SGHVS and FNYEAQ. The CDR3 spans 16 residues. The J segment lost 2 bases and the V segment lost 1 base, leaving 6 bases of the junction unmatched. The CDR3 loop reads CASSLEASGATDTQYF. The CDR3 nucleotides are TGTGCCAGCAGCTTAGAGGCTAGCGGTGCCACAGATACGCAGTATTTT.

This rearrangement joins TRBV7-9 to TRBJ2-3; 12 nucleotides line up with TRBD2. The CDR3 spans 15 residues. Germline CDR1 and CDR2: SEHNR and FQNEAQ (reference sequence). V shed 6 bases and J 3 bases; nucleotides not matched to a gene: 4. CDR3 DNA sequence: TGTGCCAGCAGTTCCCTAGCGGGGGGGACAGATACGCAGTATTTT. As protein: CASSSLAGGTDTQYF.